This T cell receptor beta chain was found in a study of blood T cell repertoires in COVID-19. The CDR3 has 17 amino acids. In germline, CDR1 is MDHEN, CDR2 SYDVKM. V shed 4 bases and J shed 5 bases, with 21 bases lying between them. The sample holds a few counts of this clone. The assay was immunoSEQ multiplex PCR, and TCRdb's table has in-frame clones only and misses some. The profile shows tens of thousands of clones, over 75% of them singletons. This receptor was taken from a woman older than 75 with active or convalescent COVID-19. Sequencing used peripheral blood. The gene calls are TRBV28 and TRBJ1-5; D ambiguous. The CDR3 DNA is TGTGCCAGCAGTTCCCCGAACGCAGAGGTCAACGATCAGCCCCAGCATTTT. Translation: CASSSPNAEVNDQPQHF.